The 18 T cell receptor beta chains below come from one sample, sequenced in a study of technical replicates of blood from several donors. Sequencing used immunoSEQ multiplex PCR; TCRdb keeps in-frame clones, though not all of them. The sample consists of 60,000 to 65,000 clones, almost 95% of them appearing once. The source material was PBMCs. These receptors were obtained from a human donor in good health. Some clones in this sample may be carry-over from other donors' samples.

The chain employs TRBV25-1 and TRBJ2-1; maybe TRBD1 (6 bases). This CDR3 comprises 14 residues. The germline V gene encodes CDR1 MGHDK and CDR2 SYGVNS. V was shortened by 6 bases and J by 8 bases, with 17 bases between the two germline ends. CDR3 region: CASRPTGAGDEQFF. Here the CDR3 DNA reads TGTGCCAGCAGACCGACAGGCGCAGGGGATGAGCAGTTCTTC.

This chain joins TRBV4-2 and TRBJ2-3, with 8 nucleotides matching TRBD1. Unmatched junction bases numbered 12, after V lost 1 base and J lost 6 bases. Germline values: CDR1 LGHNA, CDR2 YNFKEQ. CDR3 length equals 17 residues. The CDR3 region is CASSQVFRRTGKDTQYF. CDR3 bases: TGTGCCAGCAGCCAAGTCTTCAGACGGACAGGGAAGGATACGCAGTATTTT.

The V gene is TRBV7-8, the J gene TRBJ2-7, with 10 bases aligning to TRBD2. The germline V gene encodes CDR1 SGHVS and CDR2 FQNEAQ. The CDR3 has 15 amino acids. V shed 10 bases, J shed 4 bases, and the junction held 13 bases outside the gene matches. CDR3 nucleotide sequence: TGTGCCACCCTACGTGGACTAGCGGAGAATTACGAGCAGTACTTC. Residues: CATLRGLAENYEQYF.

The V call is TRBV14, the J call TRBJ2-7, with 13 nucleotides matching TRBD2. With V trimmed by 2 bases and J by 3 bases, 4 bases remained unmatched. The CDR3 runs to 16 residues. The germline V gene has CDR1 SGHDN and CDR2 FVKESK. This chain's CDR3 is CASSQPGLAGSYEQYF. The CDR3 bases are TGTGCCAGCAGCCAACCGGGACTAGCGGGGAGCTACGAGCAGTACTTC.

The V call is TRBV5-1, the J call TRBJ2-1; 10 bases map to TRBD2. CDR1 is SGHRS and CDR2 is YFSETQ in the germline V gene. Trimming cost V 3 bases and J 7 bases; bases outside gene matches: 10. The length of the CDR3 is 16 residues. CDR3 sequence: CASSSTSGVRQNEQFF. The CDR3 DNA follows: TGCGCCAGCAGCTCCACTAGCGGGGTGAGACAGAATGAGCAGTTCTTC.

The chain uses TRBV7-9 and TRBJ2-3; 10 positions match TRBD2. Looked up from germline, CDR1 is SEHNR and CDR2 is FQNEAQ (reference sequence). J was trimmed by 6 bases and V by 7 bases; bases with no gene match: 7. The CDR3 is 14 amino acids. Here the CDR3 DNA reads TGTGCCAGCAACCCGGGACTAGCGAGGGATACGCAGTATTTT. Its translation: CASNPGLARDTQYF.

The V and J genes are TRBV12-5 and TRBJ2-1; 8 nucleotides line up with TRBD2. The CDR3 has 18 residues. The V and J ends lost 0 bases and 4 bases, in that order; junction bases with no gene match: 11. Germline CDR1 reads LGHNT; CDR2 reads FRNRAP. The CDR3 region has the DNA TGTGCTAGTGGTTTGGTAGTTACTAGCGGTACGCAGTACAATGAGCAGTTCTTC. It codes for CASGLVVTSGTQYNEQFF.

The CDR3 nucleotides are TGTGCCAGCAGCGTATTCGGGCGGGACACCGGGGAGCTGTTTTTT. Translation: CASSVFGRDTGELFF. This rearrangement joins TRBV9 to TRBJ2-2; D may be TRBD2 (5 bases). This CDR3 spans 15 amino acids. V was clipped by 1 base and J by 3 bases, with 10 bases between them. Germline V gene lookup returns CDR1 SGDLS and CDR2 YYNGEE.

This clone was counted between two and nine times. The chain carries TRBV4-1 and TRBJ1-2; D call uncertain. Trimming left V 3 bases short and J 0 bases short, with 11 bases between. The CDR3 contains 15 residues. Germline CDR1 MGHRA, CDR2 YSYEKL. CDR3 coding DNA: TGCGCCAGCAGCCAGACATTCCAAACTAACTATGGCTACACCTTC. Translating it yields CASSQTFQTNYGYTF.

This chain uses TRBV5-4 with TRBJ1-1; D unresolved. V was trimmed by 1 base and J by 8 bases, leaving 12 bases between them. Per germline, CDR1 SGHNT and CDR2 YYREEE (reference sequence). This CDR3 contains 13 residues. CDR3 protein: CASSLIFSSEAFF. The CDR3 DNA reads TGTGCCAGCAGCTTGATCTTTTCTAGCGAAGCTTTCTTT.

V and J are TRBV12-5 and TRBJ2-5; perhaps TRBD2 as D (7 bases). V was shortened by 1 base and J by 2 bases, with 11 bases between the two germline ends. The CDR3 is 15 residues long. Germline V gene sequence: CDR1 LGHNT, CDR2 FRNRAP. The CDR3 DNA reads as TGTGCTAGTGGTTTGGCGGGGGGCAAACAAGAGACCCAGTACTTC. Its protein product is CASGLAGGKQETQYF.

The CDR3 loop reads CAWSAQGGTEAFF. CDR3 DNA: TGTGCCTGGAGTGCCCAGGGGGGCACTGAAGCTTTCTTT. J is TRBJ1-1 and V is TRBV30; 7 bases match TRBD1. CDR1 is GTSNPN and CDR2 is SVGIG in the germline V gene (reference sequence). Germline trimming cut 1 base from V and 4 bases from J; bases unmatched to any gene: 3. The CDR3 runs to 13 residues. Full variable domain (remainder filled in from reference TRBV30 and TRBJ1-1): SQTIHQWPATLVQPVGSPLSLECTVEGTSNPNLYWYRQAAGRGLQLLFYSVGIGQISSEVPQNLSASRPQDRQFILSSKKLLLSDSGFYLCAWSAQGGTEAFFGQGTRLTVV.

CDR3 protein: CATTRVGFTGELFF. CDR3 in DNA: TGTGCCACCACTCGGGTCGGTTTCACCGGGGAGCTGTTTTTT. V and J are TRBV15 and TRBJ2-2, with D uncertain. The length of the CDR3 is 14 residues. V lost 7 bases and J 4 bases, leaving 13 bases between the germline ends. CDR1 is LNHNV, CDR2 YYDKDF, per germline (reference sequence). Combining the CDR3 with reference TRBV15 and TRBJ2-2 gives the whole variable domain DAMVIQNPRYQVTQFGKPVTLSCSQTLNHNVMYWYQQKSSQAPKLLFHYYDKDFNNEADTPDNFQSRRPNTSFCFLDIRSPGLGDTAMYLCATTRVGFTGELFFGEGSRLTVL.

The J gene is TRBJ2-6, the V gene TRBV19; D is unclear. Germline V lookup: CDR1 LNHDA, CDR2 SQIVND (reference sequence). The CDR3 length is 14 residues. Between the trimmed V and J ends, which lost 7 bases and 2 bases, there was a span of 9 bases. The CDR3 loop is CASKPLPGANVLTF. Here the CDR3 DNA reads TGTGCCAGTAAGCCTCTTCCTGGGGCCAACGTCCTGACTTTC.

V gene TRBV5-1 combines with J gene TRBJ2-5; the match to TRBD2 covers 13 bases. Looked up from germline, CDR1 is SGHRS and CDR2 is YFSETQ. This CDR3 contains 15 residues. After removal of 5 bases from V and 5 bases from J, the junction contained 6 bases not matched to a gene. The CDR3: CASSRTSGSEETQYF. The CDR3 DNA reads TGCGCCAGCAGTCGGACTAGCGGGAGTGAGGAGACCCAGTACTTC.

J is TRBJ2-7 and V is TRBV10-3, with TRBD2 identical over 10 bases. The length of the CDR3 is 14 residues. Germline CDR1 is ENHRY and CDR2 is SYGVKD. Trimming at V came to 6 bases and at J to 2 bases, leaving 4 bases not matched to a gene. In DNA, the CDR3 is TGTGCCATCAGGGAAGGACTAGCGGCCTACGAGCAGTACTTC. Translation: CAIREGLAAYEQYF.

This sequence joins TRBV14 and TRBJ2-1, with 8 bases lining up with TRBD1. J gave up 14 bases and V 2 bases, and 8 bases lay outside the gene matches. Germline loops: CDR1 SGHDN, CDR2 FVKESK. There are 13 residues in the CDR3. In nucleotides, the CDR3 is TGTGCCAGCAGCCAATCAACCGGGACAGGAGAGTTCTTC. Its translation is CASSQSTGTGEFF.

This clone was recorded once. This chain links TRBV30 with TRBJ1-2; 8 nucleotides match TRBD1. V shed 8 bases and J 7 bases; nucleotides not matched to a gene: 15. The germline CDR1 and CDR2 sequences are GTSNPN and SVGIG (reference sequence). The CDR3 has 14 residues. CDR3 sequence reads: CARDRRGLSSGYTF. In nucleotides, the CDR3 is TGTGCCCGAGATCGCAGGGGGCTTTCGAGTGGCTACACCTTC.